The rows below give T cell receptor beta chains drawn from one sample of a study of T cell repertoires and HLA-DP antigens. These receptors have no identified antigens. The protocol was immunoSEQ multiplex PCR, while the TCRdb copy is restricted to in-frame clones and leaves out a portion. The table includes about 73,000 clones, 80% detected once. Sequencing input: CD4+ T cells from PBMCs. All receptors derive from a man aged 55-75 years in good health and CMV-seronegative. Each CDR3 is given with its conserved first and last residue. A D gene is named only where the DNA matches it firmly. The listing skips clone size in some rows; elsewhere it reads once, few, many or a size class.

J gene: TRBJ1-2; clone size: .; D gene: .; V gene: TRBV28; CDR3 DNA: TGTGCCAGCAGTAAGGGGACCAGAGGCTGGGAAGGCTACACCTTC; CDR3 protein: CASSKGTRGWEGYTF
J gene: TRBJ2-5; clone size: .; D gene: .; V gene: TRBV6-1; CDR3 DNA: TGTGCCGAGAGCGGAGACCAAGAGACCCAGTACTTC; CDR3 protein: CAESGDQETQYF
J gene: TRBJ2-3; clone size: .; D gene: TRBD2; V gene: TRBV5-6; CDR3 DNA: TGTGCCAGCAGCTCCCTACTAGCGGGGGGGAACCCTAGCACAGATACGCAGTATTTT; CDR3 protein: CASSSLLAGGNPSTDTQYF
J gene: TRBJ1-4; clone size: once; D gene: .; V gene: TRBV5-4; CDR3 DNA: TGTGCCAGCAGCTTAGGTGGAAATGAAAAACTGTTTTTT; CDR3 protein: CASSLGGNEKLFF
J gene: TRBJ2-1; clone size: once; D gene: TRBD2; V gene: TRBV7-2; CDR3 DNA: TGTGCCAGCAGCCCTGGGACTAGCGGGAGCGGGGGCCACGGTGAGCAGTTCTTC; CDR3 protein: CASSPGTSGSGGHGEQFF
J gene: TRBJ2-4; clone size: .; D gene: .; V gene: TRBV27; CDR3 DNA: TGTGCCAGCAGTTTTACCCGGGGAAACATTCAGTACTTC; CDR3 protein: CASSFTRGNIQYF
J gene: TRBJ2-1; clone size: .; D gene: .; V gene: TRBV7-2; CDR3 DNA: TGTGCCAGCAGCTTGGGACTCCAGGGGGGTGAGCAGTTCTTC; CDR3 protein: CASSLGLQGGEQFF
J gene: TRBJ1-2; clone size: .; D gene: .; V gene: TRBV19; CDR3 DNA: TGTGCCAGTAGGGATTTAAACTATGGCTACACCTTC; CDR3 protein: CASRDLNYGYTF
J gene: TRBJ1-5; clone size: .; D gene: .; V gene: TRBV2; CDR3 DNA: TGTGCCAGCGGTGAGAGTGATAGCAATCAGCCCCAGCATTTT; CDR3 protein: CASGESDSNQPQHF
J gene: TRBJ1-2; clone size: .; D gene: TRBD1; V gene: TRBV27; CDR3 DNA: TGTGCCAGCAGTAAATACGACAGGGTAGGTGCTGGCTACACCTTC; CDR3 protein: CASSKYDRVGAGYTF
J gene: TRBJ1-6; clone size: .; D gene: TRBD1; V gene: TRBV30; CDR3 DNA: TGTGCCTGGAATAGACAGGGGAATTCACCCCTCCACTTT; CDR3 protein: CAWNRQGNSPLHF
J gene: TRBJ1-5; clone size: .; D gene: .; V gene: TRBV16; CDR3 DNA: TGTGCCAGCAGCCTCAGTGGGGGGAATCAGCCCCAGCATTTT; CDR3 protein: CASSLSGGNQPQHF
J gene: TRBJ1-1; clone size: .; D gene: TRBD1; V gene: TRBV6-5; CDR3 DNA: TGTGCCAGCAGTCACCCAGGGGGCTTAACTGAAGCTTTCTTT; CDR3 protein: CASSHPGGLTEAFF
J gene: TRBJ2-7; clone size: few; D gene: .; V gene: TRBV14; CDR3 DNA: TGTGCCAGCAGCCAAGCCTTACTAGTCGGCGAGCAGTACTTC; CDR3 protein: CASSQALLVGEQYF
J gene: TRBJ1-3; clone size: .; D gene: .; V gene: TRBV7-8; CDR3 DNA: TGTGCCAGCAGCTTAGCTTCGGCAGGGAAGGGTCCTGGAAACACCATATATTTT; CDR3 protein: CASSLASAGKGPGNTIYF
J gene: TRBJ2-3; clone size: .; D gene: .; V gene: TRBV13; CDR3 DNA: TGTGCCAGCAGCCACCGAAGGGTTGGGGATACGCAGTATTTT; CDR3 protein: CASSHRRVGDTQYF
J gene: TRBJ2-1; clone size: once; D gene: .; V gene: TRBV7-2; CDR3 DNA: TGTGCCAGCAGCTTTCAGCAAACTAACAATGAGCAGTTCTTC; CDR3 protein: CASSFQQTNNEQFF
J gene: TRBJ2-2; clone size: .; D gene: TRBD2; V gene: TRBV19; CDR3 DNA: TGTGCCAGTATGGGGACTAGCTACACCGGGGAGCTGTTTTTT; CDR3 protein: CASMGTSYTGELFF
J gene: TRBJ2-4; clone size: .; D gene: TRBD1; V gene: TRBV2; CDR3 DNA: TGTGCCAGCAGTAAGGACAGGTCGTCGGACATTCAGTACTTC; CDR3 protein: CASSKDRSSDIQYF
J gene: TRBJ1-2; clone size: few; D gene: TRBD1; V gene: TRBV19; CDR3 DNA: TGTGCCAGTAGCCGTAATCCCGGGACAGCAACCAACTATGGCTACACCTTC; CDR3 protein: CASSRNPGTATNYGYTF
J gene: TRBJ2-6; clone size: once; D gene: .; V gene: TRBV19; CDR3 DNA: TGTGCCAGTAGTATTTCGGGCAGGGGTTACTCTGGGGCCAACGTCCTGACTTTC; CDR3 protein: CASSISGRGYSGANVLTF
J gene: TRBJ2-5; clone size: .; D gene: TRBD1; V gene: TRBV30; CDR3 DNA: TGTGCCTGGAGTGCCCACAGGGGTTCGATCGAGACCCAGTACTTC; CDR3 protein: CAWSAHRGSIETQYF
J gene: TRBJ2-5; clone size: .; D gene: TRBD2; V gene: TRBV9; CDR3 DNA: TGTGCCAGCAGCGTAGAGGGCGGGGGCCAAGAGACCCAGTACTTC; CDR3 protein: CASSVEGGGQETQYF
J gene: TRBJ2-7; clone size: .; D gene: .; V gene: TRBV20-1; CDR3 DNA: TGCAGTGCTAGTAACGAGGGGCAGTACTTC; CDR3 protein: CSASNEGQYF
J gene: TRBJ2-7; clone size: .; D gene: TRBD1; V gene: TRBV7-2; CDR3 DNA: TGTGCCAGCAGTCCCTCTCGGACAGGGAACTACGAGCAGTACTTC; CDR3 protein: CASSPSRTGNYEQYF
J gene: TRBJ2-5; clone size: once; D gene: TRBD2; V gene: TRBV5-4; CDR3 DNA: TGTGCCAGCAGCTCAGGACTAGCGGGAGGGGAGACCCAGTACTTC; CDR3 protein: CASSSGLAGGETQYF
J gene: TRBJ1-6; clone size: .; D gene: TRBD1; V gene: TRBV18; CDR3 DNA: TGTGCCAGCTCACCCCAGGGGGCCTTGATAAATAATTCACCCCTCCACTTT; CDR3 protein: CASSPQGALINNSPLHF
J gene: TRBJ2-7; clone size: .; D gene: .; V gene: TRBV5-8; CDR3 DNA: TGTGCCAGCAGCTTGCTGGGGGTTAGCTCCTACGAGCAGTACTTC; CDR3 protein: CASSLLGVSSYEQYF
J gene: TRBJ2-3; clone size: .; D gene: .; V gene: TRBV7-2; CDR3 DNA: TGTGCCAGCAGCTTGACAGTCCGGGGTACGCAGTATTTT; CDR3 protein: CASSLTVRGTQYF
J gene: TRBJ1-1; clone size: .; D gene: .; V gene: TRBV19; CDR3 DNA: TGTGCCAGTAGTATAATCCCGGGGCAGGGGAACACTGAAGCTTTCTTT; CDR3 protein: CASSIIPGQGNTEAFF
J gene: TRBJ2-1; clone size: .; D gene: .; V gene: TRBV12-5; CDR3 DNA: TGTGCTAGTGGCTCGGGACGGAACCTCAATGAGCAGTTCTTC; CDR3 protein: CASGSGRNLNEQFF
J gene: TRBJ2-7; clone size: few; D gene: .; V gene: TRBV28; CDR3 DNA: TGTGCCAGCAGTTCCCCGGCAGGGGGGTTGTACGAGCAGTACTTC; CDR3 protein: CASSSPAGGLYEQYF
J gene: TRBJ2-1; clone size: .; D gene: .; V gene: TRBV9; CDR3 DNA: TGTGCCAGCAGCTCAGCGGCGGGTGACAATGAGCAGTTCTTC; CDR3 protein: CASSSAAGDNEQFF
J gene: TRBJ2-3; clone size: .; D gene: TRBD2; V gene: TRBV7-3; CDR3 DNA: TGTGCCAGCAGCCCAACTAGCGGTACCACAGATACGCAGTATTTT; CDR3 protein: CASSPTSGTTDTQYF
J gene: TRBJ2-4; clone size: .; D gene: TRBD2; V gene: TRBV19; CDR3 DNA: TGTGCCAGTAGTTCTCCGGGACTAGGCTTAAACATTCAGTACTTC; CDR3 protein: CASSSPGLGLNIQYF
J gene: TRBJ2-3; clone size: .; D gene: TRBD2; V gene: TRBV5-5; CDR3 DNA: TGTGCCAGCAGCTTGGAACGACTAGCGGGTCGTGATACGCAGTATTTT; CDR3 protein: CASSLERLAGRDTQYF
J gene: TRBJ2-3; clone size: .; D gene: TRBD2; V gene: TRBV4-1; CDR3 DNA: TGCGCCAGCAGCCCTACACCGGGACTAGCATTCGCTACGCAGTATTTT; CDR3 protein: CASSPTPGLAFATQYF
J gene: TRBJ1-2; clone size: .; D gene: TRBD1; V gene: TRBV28; CDR3 DNA: TGTGCCAGCACCCCCCCGTCCACAGGGGGCGCCTATGGCTACACCTTC; CDR3 protein: CASTPPSTGGAYGYTF
J gene: TRBJ1-2; clone size: few; D gene: .; V gene: TRBV10-3; CDR3 DNA: TGTGCCATCAGTGAGCGGGCCGACTATGGCTACACCTTC; CDR3 protein: CAISERADYGYTF